The rows below give T cell receptor beta chains drawn from one sample of a study of early T cells in non-severe SARS-CoV-2 infection. One entry per CDR3 protein, called by TCRdb with MiXCR from the 5' RACE reads. This table has some 40,000 distinct CDR3 sequences, 3% to 4.5% appearing once. The sequencing sample was made of whole blood. Source of these receptors: an adult who was a healthcare worker with PCR-confirmed SARS-CoV-2 infection or an uninfected control (not recorded which). Both conserved end residues are part of each CDR3. A D gene is named only where the DNA matches it firmly. Not every row has a clone size; where given, it reads once, few, many or a size class.

d_call,clone_size,v_call,j_call,cdr3_nt,cdr3_aa
.,many,TRBV18,TRBJ2-1,TGTGCCAGCTCTTCCCTAGTGGGGTCCTACAATGAGCAGTTCTTC,CASSSLVGSYNEQFF
.,.,TRBV4-3,TRBJ2-1,TGCGCCAGCAGCCAAGACAGATTACCTTACAATGAGCAGTTCTTC,CASSQDRLPYNEQFF
.,many,TRBV5-4,TRBJ2-3,TGTGCCAGCAGCTCGCAGGAATTTAGCACAGATACGCAGTATTTT,CASSSQEFSTDTQYF
TRBD2,many,TRBV15,TRBJ2-1,TGTGCCACCAGCTTTGCGGGAGGGCCCTACAATGAGCAGTTCTTC,CATSFAGGPYNEQFF
TRBD2,many,TRBV28,TRBJ2-5,TGTGCCAGCAGTAGAATGACTAGCGGAGGGGAGACCCAGTACTTC,CASSRMTSGGETQYF
.,many,TRBV7-7,TRBJ2-7,TGTGCTAGCAGCCCAGGGGTGGCCGTGGAGCAGTACTTC,CASSPGVAVEQYF
TRBD2,many,TRBV6-2/TRBV6-3,TRBJ2-1,TGTGCCAGCAGTTCTACTAGCGGGGTATTTAGTGAGCAGTTCTTC,CASSSTSGVFSEQFF
.,many,TRBV29-1,TRBJ2-3,TGCAGCGTTGGGACCCACCCTAGCACAGATACGCAGTATTTT,CSVGTHPSTDTQYF
.,.,TRBV12-3/TRBV12-4,TRBJ2-3,TGTGCCAGCAGTTTAGGTCCAGGGGGGAGCACAGATACGCAGTATTTT,CASSLGPGGSTDTQYF
TRBD2,many,TRBV5-6,TRBJ2-1,TGTGCCAGCAGCTCAAGACTAGCGCGGAATGAGCAGTTCTTC,CASSSRLARNEQFF
.,few,TRBV11-2,TRBJ1-1,TGTGCCAGCAGCTTAGAGGGTTCGACGAGGAGTGAAGCTTTCTTT,CASSLEGSTRSEAFF
TRBD1,many,TRBV10-3,TRBJ2-1,TGTGCCATCAGAGGACAGGCCTCCTACAATGAGCAGTTCTTC,CAIRGQASYNEQFF
.,many,TRBV5-1,TRBJ2-2,TGCGCCAGCAAAATAGGGGCAGATCTAAACACCGGGGAGCTGTTTTTT,CASKIGADLNTGELFF
.,many,TRBV4-3,TRBJ1-2,TGCGCCAGCAGCCAAGGGGGGGACCGGTATGGCTACACCTTC,CASSQGGDRYGYTF
TRBD2,many,TRBV7-2,TRBJ2-2,TGTGCCAGCAGCACCGGGACTAGCGGGTCGAACACCGGGGAGCTGTTTTTT,CASSTGTSGSNTGELFF
.,few,TRBV4-1,TRBJ2-3,TGCGCCAGCAGCCAAGGGCTTGGAGGGGGCACAGATACGCAGTATTTT,CASSQGLGGGTDTQYF
.,few,TRBV6-2/TRBV6-3,TRBJ2-7,TGTGCCAGCAGCCGGAAAGGGTACTCCGAGCAGTACTTC,CASSRKGYSEQYF
.,many,TRBV20-1,TRBJ2-1,TGCAGTGCTAGACAGGGGACTTACAATGAGCAGTTCTTC,CSARQGTYNEQFF
TRBD2,.,TRBV6-6,TRBJ2-6,TGTGCCAGCAGGAATGGGGGGGACCCTGGGGCCAACGTCCTGACTTTC,CASRNGGDPGANVLTF
.,many,TRBV3-1,TRBJ1-6,TGTGCCAGCAGCCACTATAATTCACCCCTCCACTTT,CASSHYNSPLHF
.,many,TRBV28,TRBJ2-7,TGTGCCAGCTCTCACCAGCCTAATACCTACGAGCAGTACTTC,CASSHQPNTYEQYF
.,many,TRBV5-4,TRBJ1-6,TGTGCCAGCAGCTTCAAACACCACGGAGATTCACCCCTCCACTTT,CASSFKHHGDSPLHF
.,many,TRBV10-3,TRBJ1-2,TGTGCCACCCATGGGCCGCGCTATGGCTACACCTTC,CATHGPRYGYTF
.,many,TRBV7-2,TRBJ2-1,TGTGCCAGCAGCCGATCCACTAGCAGCAATGAGCAGTTCTTC,CASSRSTSSNEQFF
.,many,TRBV7-8,TRBJ2-3,TGTGCCAGCAGCGCCACCCGGGCCCCGACGAATACGCAGTATTTT,CASSATRAPTNTQYF
TRBD1,few,TRBV27,TRBJ2-7,TGTGCCAGCAGGAGAAAGGGACAGGGATCCTACGAGCAGTACTTC,CASRRKGQGSYEQYF
.,few,TRBV24-1,TRBJ2-1,TGTGCCACCAGTGACCAGGGGACAACTAAATATAACAATGAGCAGTTCTTC,CATSDQGTTKYNNEQFF
.,medium-sized,TRBV5-1,TRBJ2-7,TGCGCCAGCAGCTTGGCTCCCGCGGGAAGTTCGTACGAGCAGTACTTC,CASSLAPAGSSYEQYF
TRBD2,many,TRBV7-2,TRBJ2-5,TGTGCCAGCAGCTTAGTGGGCGGGAGTTGGGAAGAGACCCAGTACTTC,CASSLVGGSWEETQYF
.,many,TRBV11-2,TRBJ2-5,TGTGCCAGCAGCTTAGGATCTCTTGGCAGCCAAGAGACCCAGTACTTC,CASSLGSLGSQETQYF
.,few,TRBV9,TRBJ2-7,TGTGCCAGCAGCGTAACCGGGACCCGCCAGGGGGGCGAGCAGTACTTC,CASSVTGTRQGGEQYF
.,few,TRBV24-1,TRBJ2-5,TGTGCCACCAGTGATATAACCGGGACAAGACAAGAGACCCAGTACTTC,CATSDITGTRQETQYF
TRBD1,many,TRBV7-2,TRBJ2-3,TGTGCCAGCAGCTTAGAGTCGCCAGGGGGTGATACGCAGTATTTT,CASSLESPGGDTQYF
TRBD1,.,TRBV3-1,TRBJ1-4,TGTGCCAGCAGCCCTTGGACAGGGCATAATGAAAAACTGTTTTTT,CASSPWTGHNEKLFF
.,many,TRBV18,TRBJ1-1,TGTGCCAGCTCACCCCAGCGGGGGAGGGCTGAAGCTTTCTTT,CASSPQRGRAEAFF
.,many,TRBV10-3,TRBJ1-2,TGTGCCATCAGTGCACAGGGTATCTACACCTTC,CAISAQGIYTF
.,many,TRBV11-2,TRBJ1-5,TGTGCCAGCAGCTTTTCACAGGGTCAGCCCCAGCATTTT,CASSFSQGQPQHF
.,many,TRBV9,TRBJ2-5,TGTGCCAGCAGCGTAGCTGGGCAGTCGGAGACCCAGTACTTC,CASSVAGQSETQYF
TRBD1,many,TRBV19,TRBJ2-7,TGTGCCAGTAAGGTGGCCGGGACAGGCTACGAGCAGTACTTC,CASKVAGTGYEQYF
TRBD2,many,TRBV24-1,TRBJ2-3,TGTGCCACCAGTGAAAGGACTAGCGGCGGGACAGATACGCAGTATTTT,CATSERTSGGTDTQYF
.,.,TRBV25-1,TRBJ2-1,TGTGCCAGCAGTGAACCAGGGGGGACCTACAATGAGCAGTTCTTC,CASSEPGGTYNEQFF
TRBD1,many,TRBV2,TRBJ2-1,TGTGCCAGCAGCTCCGGGACAGGGGCGTTCGTGCAGTTCTTC,CASSSGTGAFVQFF
TRBD2,.,TRBV7-6,TRBJ2-1,TGTGCCAGCAGCTTAGATAGCGGGGTGGGGATTGAGCAGTTCTTC,CASSLDSGVGIEQFF
TRBD1,medium-sized,TRBV3-1,TRBJ1-6,TGTGCCAGCAGCCCCGGGACAGGGGGTGTGAGTTCACCCCTCCACTTT,CASSPGTGGVSSPLHF
TRBD2,many,TRBV20-1,TRBJ2-1,TGCAGTGCTAGAGAAGCGACTAGCGGGGCCGCGGAGCAGTTCTTC,CSAREATSGAAEQFF
.,many,TRBV6-5,TRBJ2-2,TGTGCCAGCAGTTCGCCCGGGGAGCTGTTTTTT,CASSSPGELFF
TRBD2,many,TRBV12-3/TRBV12-4,TRBJ2-5,TGTGCCAGCAGTTTGCGGGAGCGGGAGACCCAGTACTTC,CASSLRERETQYF
.,many,TRBV6-2/TRBV6-3,TRBJ2-1,TGTGCCAGCAGTCCCCGCTCCTACAATGAGCAGTTCTTC,CASSPRSYNEQFF
.,few,TRBV4-2,TRBJ2-3,TGTGCCAGCAGCCAAGAAGTGGGGGGAGATACGCAGTATTTT,CASSQEVGGDTQYF
.,many,TRBV10-3,TRBJ2-7,TGTGCCATCAGTGAACCTTTCAGGGTCGTCGAGCAGTACTTC,CAISEPFRVVEQYF
TRBD2,many,TRBV24-1,TRBJ2-1,TGTGCCACCAGTGCCAGACTAGCGGGAGTGGCTGAGCAGTTCTTC,CATSARLAGVAEQFF
.,many,TRBV24-1,TRBJ1-5,TGTGCCACCAGTGATCTGACTCCGGGTCAGCCCCAGCATTTT,CATSDLTPGQPQHF
TRBD2,.,TRBV7-3,TRBJ2-1,TGTGCCAGCAGCACTGGGCTAGCGGGACTTCATGAGCAGTTCTTC,CASSTGLAGLHEQFF
.,many,TRBV12-5,TRBJ2-5,TGTGCTAGTGGTTTGGTAGAAACCCAGTACTTC,CASGLVETQYF
TRBD1,many,TRBV20-1,TRBJ2-1,TGCAGTGCTAGATGGCCGAGGGGGCCCTACAATGAGCAGTTCTTC,CSARWPRGPYNEQFF
.,many,TRBV7-2,TRBJ1-6,TGTGCCAGCAGCTTAGGGACAACAGGGAATTCACCCCTCCACTTT,CASSLGTTGNSPLHF
.,many,TRBV7-8,TRBJ2-4,TGTGCCAGCAGCTTGGAAACAGGGAATCCCCTAGCCAAAAACATTCAGTACTTC,CASSLETGNPLAKNIQYF